The T cell receptor beta chain under discussion was sequenced for a study of T-cell reconstitution after alpha-beta-depleted transplantation in children. Germline V lookup: CDR1 SGHTA, CDR2 FQGNSA. The V gene lost 4 bases and the J gene lost 6 bases, with 13 bases spanning the gap. The CDR3 has 13 amino acids. The library targeted TCRbeta and was prepared with unique molecular identifiers. TCRdb reprocessed the PCR reads via MiXCR and lists one record per CDR3 protein. This sample has around 600,000 distinct CDR3 sequences, with roughly 17% found just once. This clonotype has a count of ten or more. The sequenced sample was PBMCs from the stem cell graft donor, obtained from the stem cell graft. V usage is TRBV7-2 and J usage is TRBJ2-7, with D possibly being TRBD1 (5 bases). This receptor was taken from a human donor who donated a stem cell graft to a child with acute myeloid leukemia. CDR3 in DNA: TGTGCCAGCAGCTACATCAGGGAACGCGAGCAGTACGTC. Its translation: CASSYIREREQYV.